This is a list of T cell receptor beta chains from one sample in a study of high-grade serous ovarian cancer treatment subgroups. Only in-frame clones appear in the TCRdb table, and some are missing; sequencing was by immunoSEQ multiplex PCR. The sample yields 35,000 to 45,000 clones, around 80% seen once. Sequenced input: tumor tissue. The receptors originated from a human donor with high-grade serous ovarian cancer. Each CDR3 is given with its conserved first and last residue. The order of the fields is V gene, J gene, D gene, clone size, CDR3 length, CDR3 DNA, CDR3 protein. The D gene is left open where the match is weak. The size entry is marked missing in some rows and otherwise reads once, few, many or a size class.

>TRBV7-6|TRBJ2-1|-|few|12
TGTGCCAGCAGTCCGATCCAGGGGGAGCAGTTCTTC
CASSPIQGEQFF
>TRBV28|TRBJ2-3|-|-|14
TGTGCCAGCAGTTGGGCAGGGGAACGAGATACGCAGTATTTT
CASSWAGERDTQYF
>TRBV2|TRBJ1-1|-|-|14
TGTGCCAGCGGAACCCCGGGACAGAACACTGAAGCTTTCTTT
CASGTPGQNTEAFF
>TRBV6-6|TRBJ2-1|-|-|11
TGTGCCAGTGCTACAGGAAATGAGCAGTTCTTC
CASATGNEQFF
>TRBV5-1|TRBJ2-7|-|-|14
TGCGCCAGCAGCTGGGCGGACACCAAATACGAGCAGTACTTC
CASSWADTKYEQYF
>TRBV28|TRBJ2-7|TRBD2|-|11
TGTGCCAGCGGGCTAGCGGTGGTTCTGTACTTC
CASGLAVVLYF
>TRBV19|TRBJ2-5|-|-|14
TGTGCCAGTAGTATACGGCCCATTGGAGAGACCCAGTACTTC
CASSIRPIGETQYF
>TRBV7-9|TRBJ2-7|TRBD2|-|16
TGTGCCAGCAGCTCCCAACCGCTAGCGGGAGCGGACGAGCAGTACTTC
CASSSQPLAGADEQYF
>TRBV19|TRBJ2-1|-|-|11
TGTGCCAGTAGTATAGGGAATGAGCAGTTCTTC
CASSIGNEQFF
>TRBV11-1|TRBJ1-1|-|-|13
TGTGCCAGCAGCCCTCCTAGAGACACTGAAGCTTTCTTT
CASSPPRDTEAFF
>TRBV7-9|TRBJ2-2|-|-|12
TGTGCCAGCAGCTCCAGGGCCGGGGAGCTGTTTTTT
CASSSRAGELFF
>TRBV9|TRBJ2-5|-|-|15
TGTGCCAGCAGCGTAGAGGAATGGGATCAAGAGACCCAGTACTTC
CASSVEEWDQETQYF
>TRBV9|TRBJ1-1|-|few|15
TGTGCCAGCAGCCCCCCTACAGGGACGAACACTGAAGCTTTCTTT
CASSPPTGTNTEAFF
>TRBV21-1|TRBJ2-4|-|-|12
TGTGCCGGACAACTAGCCAAAAACATTCAGTACTTC
CAGQLAKNIQYF
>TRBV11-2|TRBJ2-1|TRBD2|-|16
TGTGCCAGCAGCTTAGTTGGTAGCGGGAGATCGGCTGAGCAGTTCTTC
CASSLVGSGRSAEQFF
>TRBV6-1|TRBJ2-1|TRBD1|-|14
TGTGCCAGCAGCCGGGACAGGGGAAACAATGAGCAGTTCTTC
CASSRDRGNNEQFF
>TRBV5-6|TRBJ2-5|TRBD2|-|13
TGTGCCAGCAGCGGAGGACTAGCGGAGACCCAGTACTTC
CASSGGLAETQYF
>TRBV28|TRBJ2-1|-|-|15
TGTGCCAGCAGTCTCGGGACAACATCCTACAATGAGCAGTTCTTC
CASSLGTTSYNEQFF
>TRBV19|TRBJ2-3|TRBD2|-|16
TGTGCCAGTAGTCTACAAGCGGGAGGGTTTACAGATACGCAGTATTTT
CASSLQAGGFTDTQYF
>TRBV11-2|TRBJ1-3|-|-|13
TGTGCCAGCAGCTCCCAGGCTGGGGACACCATATATTTT
CASSSQAGDTIYF
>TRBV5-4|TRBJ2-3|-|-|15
TGTGCCAGCACTAAGGGCCAGACTAGCACAGATACGCAGTATTTT
CASTKGQTSTDTQYF
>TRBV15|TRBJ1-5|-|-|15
TGTGCCACCAGCAGAGATTTACATGTGGGTCAGCCCCAGCATTTT
CATSRDLHVGQPQHF
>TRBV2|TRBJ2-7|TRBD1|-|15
TGTGCCAGCAGTGAAAACACAGGGGGGAAATACGAGCAGTACTTC
CASSENTGGKYEQYF
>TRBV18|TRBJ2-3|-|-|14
TGTGCCAGCTCACTGCAAGAAAGGGGAGATACGCAGTATTTT
CASSLQERGDTQYF
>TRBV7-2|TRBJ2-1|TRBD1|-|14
TGTGCCAGCAGCTTAGGGACAGGGGGCAATGAGCAGTTCTTC
CASSLGTGGNEQFF
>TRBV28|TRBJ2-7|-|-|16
TGTGCCAGCAGCCCAGGGGGGGTCCGAAGCTCCTACGAGCAGTACTTC
CASSPGGVRSSYEQYF
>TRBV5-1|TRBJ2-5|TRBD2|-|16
TGCGCCAGCAGCCCTCGACTAGCCGGGGCCCAAGAGACCCAGTACTTC
CASSPRLAGAQETQYF
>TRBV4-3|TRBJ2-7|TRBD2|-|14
TGCGCCAGCAGCCCAGGACTAGCGGTCTACGAGCAGTACTTC
CASSPGLAVYEQYF
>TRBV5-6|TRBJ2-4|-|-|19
TGTGCCAGCAGCTTGGGGAGGTTCGACTCACAGCTAGCCAAAAACATTCAGTACTTC
CASSLGRFDSQLAKNIQYF
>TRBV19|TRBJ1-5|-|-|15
TGTGCCAGTAGTTATGACACCGTGGGCAATCAGCCCCAGCATTTT
CASSYDTVGNQPQHF
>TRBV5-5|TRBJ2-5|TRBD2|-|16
TGTGCCAGCAGCTCAATACAGGGACTAGGGGGGAAGACCCAGTACTTC
CASSSIQGLGGKTQYF
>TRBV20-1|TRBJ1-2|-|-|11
TGCAGTGCTACAACTAACTATGGCTACACCTTC
CSATTNYGYTF
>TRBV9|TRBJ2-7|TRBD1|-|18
TGTGCCAGCAGCGTAGGCCCCGGGACAGGGATGAAATCGTGGGAGCAGTACTTC
CASSVGPGTGMKSWEQYF
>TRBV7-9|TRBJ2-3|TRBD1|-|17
TGTGCCAGCAGCTTTATAGTGGGACAGGGTAACACAGATACGCAGTATTTT
CASSFIVGQGNTDTQYF
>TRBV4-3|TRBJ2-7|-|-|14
TGCGCCAGCAGCCGGGTGGGAGACTCCTACGAGCAGTACTTC
CASSRVGDSYEQYF
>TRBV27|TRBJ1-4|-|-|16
TGTGCCAGCAGCCGGAGAAAGACAGCAACTAATGAAAAACTGTTTTTT
CASSRRKTATNEKLFF
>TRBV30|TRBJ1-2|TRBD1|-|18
TGTGCCTGGAGTCCGTTAACAGGGGCGAACACATTTTACTATGGCTACACCTTC
CAWSPLTGANTFYYGYTF
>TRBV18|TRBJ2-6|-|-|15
TGTGCCAGCTCACTCCTCAGCTCTGGGGCCAACGTCCTGACTTTC
CASSLLSSGANVLTF
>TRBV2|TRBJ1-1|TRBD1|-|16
TGTGCCAGCAGCGCCCTAGGGACAGCCCATGGAACTGAAGCTTTCTTT
CASSALGTAHGTEAFF
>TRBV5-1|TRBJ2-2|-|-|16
TGCGCCAGCAACGACCCCTTCCGGGGGAACACCGGGGAGCTGTTTTTT
CASNDPFRGNTGELFF
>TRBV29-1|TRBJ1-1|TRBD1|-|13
TGCAGCGTTGAGCAAGGGGGCGCTACGGAAGCTTTCTTT
CSVEQGGATEAFF
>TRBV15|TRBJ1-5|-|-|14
TGTGCCACCAGTACAGGGTATAGCAATCAGCCCCAGCATTTT
CATSTGYSNQPQHF
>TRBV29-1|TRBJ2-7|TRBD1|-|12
TGCAGCGTGACCCGTGACAGGGCGGAACAGTACTTC
CSVTRDRAEQYF
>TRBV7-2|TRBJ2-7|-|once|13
TGTGCCAGCAGCTTAGGCCCCCCGGACGAGCAGTACTTC
CASSLGPPDEQYF
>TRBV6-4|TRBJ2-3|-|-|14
TGTGCCAGCAGTGACTCGCCAAGAAGGGATACGCAGTATTTT
CASSDSPRRDTQYF
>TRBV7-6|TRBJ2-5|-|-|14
TGTGCCAGCAGCTTAGCGCTTATCACAGAGACCCAGTACTTC
CASSLALITETQYF
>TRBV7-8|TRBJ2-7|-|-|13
TGTGCCAGCAGCTTACGGGGAAGTGTAGAGCAGTACTTC
CASSLRGSVEQYF
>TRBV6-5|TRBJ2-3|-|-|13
TGTGCCAGCAGGAGGATAATCACAGATACGCAGTATTTT
CASRRIITDTQYF
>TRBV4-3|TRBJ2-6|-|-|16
TGCGCCAGCAGCCCTAAAGGGGGGACTGGGGCCAACGTCCTGACTTTC
CASSPKGGTGANVLTF
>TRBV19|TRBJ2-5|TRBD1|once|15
TGTGCCAGTAGTATAGACACGGACAGGGGAGAGACCCAGTACTTC
CASSIDTDRGETQYF
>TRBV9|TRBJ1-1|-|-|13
TGTGCCAGCAGCGTCCGACAGGCCACTGAAGCTTTCTTT
CASSVRQATEAFF
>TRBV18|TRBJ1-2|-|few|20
TGTGCCAGCTCACTTAAGAACCTCCAGGACGGCACCGAAGCTAACTATGGCTACACCTTC
CASSLKNLQDGTEANYGYTF
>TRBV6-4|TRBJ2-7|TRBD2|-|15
TGTGCCAGCAGCAGGACTAGCGGGGCCCACTACGAGCAGTACTTC
CASSRTSGAHYEQYF